This passage covers 19 T cell receptor beta chains from one sample sequenced in a study of STAT5B mutations in CD4+ large granular lymphocyte leukemia. Repertoires were generated with immunoSEQ multiplex PCR, while TCRdb's copy carries only in-frame clones and drops some. The sample has about 30,000 clones, under 85% seen once; the top ten hold over 2.5%. The sequencing sample was made of CD4+ T cells from blood buffy coats. All receptors come from a human donor in good health.

The chain recombines TRBV18 with TRBJ1-6; no reliable D call. The germline gives CDR1 KGHSH, CDR2 LQKENI. Trimming left V 0 bases short and J 6 bases short, with 6 bases between. The CDR3 covers 14 residues. The CDR3 here is CASSPPQINSPLHF. The CDR3 nucleotides are TGTGCCAGCTCACCACCTCAAATTAATTCACCCCTCCACTTT.

This chain joins TRBV28 and TRBJ2-7; 7 nucleotides align to TRBD1. The CDR3 has 14 residues. Germline CDR1 and CDR2: MDHEN and SYDVKM. With 4 bases clipped from V and 5 bases from J, the junction kept 8 bases outside the gene matches. In nucleotides, the CDR3 is TGTGCCAGCAGTTCCGGACAGGCCCCCCACGAGCAGTACTTC. Protein product: CASSSGQAPHEQYF.

The V call is TRBV5-1, the J call TRBJ1-2; maybe TRBD1 (5 bases). CDR3 length: 15 residues. The germline gives CDR1 SGHRS, CDR2 YFSETQ. V shed 3 bases and J shed 3 bases, with 15 bases lying between them. The CDR3 is CASSSGHGQDYGYTF. The CDR3 DNA reads as TGCGCCAGCAGCTCAGGACACGGTCAGGACTATGGCTACACCTTC.

CDR3 sequence reads: CASSLSATGPTEAFF. CDR3 in DNA: TGTGCCAGCAGCTTATCTGCGACAGGGCCCACTGAAGCTTTCTTT. The rearrangement uses TRBV7-2 and TRBJ1-1; 7 bases are a match to TRBD1. Trimming at V came to 2 bases and at J to 4 bases, leaving 7 bases not matched to a gene. Looked up from germline, CDR1 is SGHTA and CDR2 is FQGNSA. The CDR3 consists of 15 residues.

V gene TRBV21-1 combines with J gene TRBJ2-1; TRBD1, the table's D call, lacks a check against the DNA. TRBV21-1 is a recognized pseudogene. The CDR3 is 16 amino acids. This CDR3 reads CASSKVTQGNDNEQFF. For the CDR3, the DNA is TGTGCCAGCAGCAAAGTTACACAGGGTAACGACAATGAGCAGTTCTTC.

The gene calls are TRBV10-1 and TRBJ2-1; no clear D. V lost 10 bases to trimming and J lost 8 bases, with 9 bases between them. This CDR3 contains 10 residues. Germline V gene data show CDR1 as WNHNN and CDR2 as SYGVQD (reference sequence). CDR3 nucleotide sequence: TGCGCCACCGGAGTGGATGAGCAGTTCTTC. The encoded protein is CATGVDEQFF.

This chain's CDR3 is CATSRDTGTVDKDEQYF. DNA of the CDR3: TGTGCCACCAGCAGAGATACTGGGACAGTGGATAAGGACGAGCAGTACTTC. The V gene is TRBV15, the J gene TRBJ2-5; TRBD1 aligns across 7 bases. The DNA end lines up better with TRBJ2-7; the J call may be wrong. This CDR3 region has 17 residues. The germline gives CDR1 LNHNV, CDR2 YYDKDF (reference sequence).

The V and J genes are TRBV4-3 and TRBJ2-2, with 7 bases aligning to TRBD2. CDR3 length equals 20 residues. After removal of 0 bases from V and 2 bases from J, the junction contained 15 bases not matched to a gene. Germline CDR1 and CDR2: LGHNA and YSLEER. Here the CDR3 DNA reads TGCGCCAGCAGCCAAGATGTCATCCGCGGGGGAGCTTTTAACACCGGGGAGCTGTTTTTT. Protein sequence: CASSQDVIRGGAFNTGELFF.

This clone was picked up a small number of times. The chain is built from TRBV19 and TRBJ1-5; D unresolved. Trimming took 0 bases from V and 0 from J, leaving 9 bases between them. Germline V lookup: CDR1 LNHDA, CDR2 SQIVND (reference sequence). The CDR3 runs to 16 residues. In DNA form, the CDR3 reads TGTGCCAGTAGTATAGAGGCCATCCTTAGCAATCAGCCCCAGCATTTT. Protein product: CASSIEAILSNQPQHF.

Here the CDR3 DNA reads TGTGCCATCCTATTTAGCGGTAATCCCTACGAGCAGTACTTC. As protein: CAILFSGNPYEQYF. The V call is TRBV15, the J call TRBJ2-7, with D perhaps TRBD2 (6 bases). The CDR3 totals 14 residues. V lost 10 bases and J lost 2, with 18 bases in between. The germline CDR1 and CDR2 sequences are LNHNV and YYDKDF (reference sequence).

The V and J genes are TRBV5-1 and TRBJ2-3; the D is unclear. In germline, CDR1 is SGHRS, CDR2 YFSETQ. The V and J ends lost 7 bases and 1 base respectively, with 4 bases between them. The length of the CDR3 is 11 residues. In nucleotides, the CDR3 is TGCGCCAGCGGTGGCACAGATACGCAGTATTTT. Encoded protein: CASGGTDTQYF. Complete variable domain (other parts from reference TRBV5-1 and TRBJ2-3): KAGVTQTPRYLIKTRGQQVTLSCSPISGHRSVSWYQQTPGQGLQFLFEYFSETQRNKGNFPGRFSGRQFSNSRSEMNVSTLELGDSALYLCASGGTDTQYFGPGTRLTVL.

The chain's CDR3 is CASEVAGELFF. In DNA form, the CDR3 reads TGTGCCAGCGAGGTGGCCGGGGAGCTGTTTTTT. The chain has TRBV6-1 and TRBJ2-2; D remains ambiguous. The CDR3 spans 11 residues. Trimming cost V 8 bases and J 6 bases, with 7 bases left between them. Germline assignment: CDR1 MNHNS and CDR2 SASEGT.

The chain is built from TRBV7-2 and TRBJ2-5; 11 positions match TRBD2. Per germline, CDR1 SGHTA and CDR2 FQGNSA. CDR3 length: 16 residues. The V segment lost 1 base and the J segment 4 bases; nucleotides outside the gene matches: 5. The CDR3 DNA is TGTGCCAGCAGCTTAGGATTTAGCGGGGGGGGAGAGACCCAGTACTTC. As protein: CASSLGFSGGGETQYF.

The chain joins TRBV7-2 to TRBJ2-7; 8 bases match TRBD1. CDR1 is SGHTA, CDR2 FQGNSA, per germline. V shed 6 bases and J 5 bases; nucleotides not matched to a gene: 9. The CDR3 is 14 residues long. Here the CDR3 reads CASSKRTGSHEQYF. The CDR3, as DNA: TGTGCCAGCAGTAAACGGACAGGGAGCCACGAGCAGTACTTC.

This clone was counted only a few times. The rearrangement uses TRBV5-6 and TRBJ2-4; D is unresolved. The CDR3 has 13 amino acids. Per the germline V gene, CDR1 is SGHDT and CDR2 is YYEEEE. V lost 1 base and J lost 9, with 11 bases in between. In DNA form, the CDR3 reads TGTGCCAGCAGCTTGACTCGTCGCGGCATTCAGTACTTC. Its protein product is CASSLTRRGIQYF.

The genes are TRBV5-1 and TRBJ2-3, with 9 bases aligning to TRBD2. Unmatched junction bases numbered 8, after V lost 0 bases and J lost 6 bases. Per germline, CDR1 SGHRS and CDR2 YFSETQ. The CDR3 covers 16 residues. CDR3 sequence (DNA): TGCGCCAGCAGCTTGGTTAGCGGGGGCAACTGGGATACGCAGTATTTT. It translates to CASSLVSGGNWDTQYF.

The sample holds a few counts of this clone. The rearrangement joins TRBV14 to TRBJ2-7, with D possibly called TRBD1 or TRBD2 (5 bases each). Between the trimmed V and J ends, which lost 4 bases and 7 bases, there was a span of 14 bases. Germline V gene lookup returns CDR1 SGHDN and CDR2 FVKESK. There are 13 residues in the CDR3. In DNA form, the CDR3 reads TGTGCCAGCAGCCCCGGTGAGGGGCGGGAGCAGTACTTC. Encoded protein: CASSPGEGREQYF.

This rearrangement joins TRBV19 to TRBJ2-1, with TRBD2 matching 16 bases. The CDR3 runs 18 residues. Trimming removed 3 bases from V and 1 base from J; junction bases left unmatched: 3. CDR1 is LNHDA, CDR2 SQIVND, per germline (reference sequence). DNA of the CDR3: TGTGCCAGTAGTATCTGGGGACTAGCGGGAGGGTCCTACAATGAGCAGTTCTTC. Translated: CASSIWGLAGGSYNEQFF.

This clone was detected only a few times. The rearrangement uses TRBV21-1 and TRBJ2-1. TRBV21-1 is termed a pseudogene. The CDR3 extends over 12 amino acids. Here the CDR3 reads CATPRRNNEQFF. The CDR3 DNA follows: TGTGCCACCCCACGACGGAACAATGAGCAGTTCTTC.